This is a list of T cell receptor beta chains from one sample in a study of blood T cell repertoires in COVID-19. Assay: immunoSEQ multiplex PCR; the TCRdb copy retains only in-frame clones and omits some. In the table there are over 250,000 clones, approximately 88% of which are singletons. The sequenced sample consisted of PBMCs or T cells enriched from blood (not recorded which). All receptors derive from a woman under 30 who had recovered from COVID-19. Each CDR3 is given with its conserved first and last residue. The order of the fields is V gene, D gene, J gene, CDR3 protein. The D gene is left open where the match is weak.

TRBV7-7	TRBD1	TRBJ2-5	CASSPETGWGETQYF
TRBV10-3	NA	TRBJ2-3	CAISEAATDTQYF
TRBV9	NA	TRBJ2-2	CASSVETGGFTGELFF
TRBV5-6	TRBD1	TRBJ2-7	CASSLGQGDYEQYF
TRBV14	NA	TRBJ1-1	CASSQLGGANTEAFF
TRBV28	TRBD2	TRBJ2-3	CASSLSGRRFTQYF
TRBV28	NA	TRBJ1-2	CASSLRGGGYTF
TRBV2	TRBD2	TRBJ2-7	CASDLAGGPRREQYF
TRBV10-1	TRBD1	TRBJ2-5	CASSEGGNRGDETQYF
TRBV5-1	NA	TRBJ2-1	CASSLDGDNYNEQFF
TRBV19	TRBD2	TRBJ2-1	CASSAGTSGGGSYNEQFF
TRBV5-1	TRBD1	TRBJ2-4	CASSFGDRNSLQYF
TRBV6-5	NA	TRBJ1-6	CASSRTPTGAPLHF
TRBV7-9	NA	TRBJ1-3	CASRQNGNTIYF
TRBV5-6	NA	TRBJ2-7	CASSLGLEEGEQYF
TRBV7-2	TRBD2	TRBJ2-3	CASSLRLAGGGDTQYF